A single TCR beta chain is shown here with its context. The source of the sample is a study of T cells in tuberculosis. Overall study: In South Africa, adults with active tuberculosis were compared with IGRA-negative and latently infected IGRA-positive adolescents.

Using immunoSEQ multiplex PCR, the repertoire was profiled, and TCRdb retains in-frame clones only, with some absent. The sample has about 29,000 clones; over 90% are singletons. The germline V gene encodes CDR1 SEHNR and CDR2 FQNEAQ (reference sequence). Trimming shortened V by 3 bases and J by 2 bases, and 7 bases separated the two germline ends. The CDR3 loop spans 13 amino acids. This TCR came from a donor aged 10-29 years with latent tuberculosis or without tuberculosis infection. The J gene is TRBJ1-2, the V gene TRBV7-9, with unresolved D. Sequenced: PBMCs. CDR3 in DNA: TGTGCCAGCAGCTTGATCCAGAACTATGGCTACACCTTC. It codes for CASSLIQNYGYTF.